Following are 14 T cell receptor beta chains from one sample sequenced in a study of blood T cell repertoires in COVID-19. The method was immunoSEQ multiplex PCR; TCRdb's version includes in-frame clones alone and lacks a portion of them. The sample holds 300,000 or so clones, roughly 90% seen once. Sequencing was carried out using peripheral blood. All receptors come from a young woman with COVID-19, enrolled during active disease.

The genes are TRBV4-1 and TRBJ2-3, with D uncertain. Germline V gives CDR1 MGHRA, CDR2 YSYEKL. The V gene lost 0 bases and the J gene lost 6 bases, with 13 bases spanning the gap. The CDR3 runs 15 residues. In nucleotides, the CDR3 is TGCGCCAGCAGCCAAGAAACCCAGACTTACGATACGCAGTATTTT. It translates to CASSQETQTYDTQYF.

The chain combines TRBV6-4 with TRBJ2-3, with 9 bases aligning to TRBD1. The CDR3 has 16 amino acids. V shed 0 bases, J shed 5 bases, and the junction held 6 bases outside the gene matches. Germline V lookup: CDR1 MRHNA, CDR2 SNTAGT. CDR3 sequence: CASSDSGQGRIDTQYF. The CDR3 nucleotides read TGTGCCAGCAGTGACTCAGGACAGGGGAGAATAGATACGCAGTATTTT.

The rearrangement uses TRBV6-5 and TRBJ2-7; TRBD1 matches at 9 bases. Germline trimming cut 5 bases from V and 3 bases from J; bases unmatched to any gene: 5. Germline-derived CDR1 and CDR2 are MNHEY and SVGAGI. The CDR3 spans 14 residues. The CDR3 sequence is CASSTGQGIYEQYF. The CDR3, as DNA: TGTGCCAGCAGTACCGGACAGGGGATCTACGAGCAGTACTTC.

DNA for the CDR3: TGTGCCTGCTCGAGGGCCGCCGAAACCAATGAGCAGTTCTTC. Translating gives CACSRAAETNEQFF. The chain employs TRBV6-4 and TRBJ2-1; weak D call: TRBD2 (5 bases). The V gene lost 11 bases and the J gene lost 6 bases, with 20 bases spanning the gap. Germline-derived CDR1 and CDR2 are MRHNA and SNTAGT. The CDR3 runs to 14 residues.

V is TRBV7-2 and J is TRBJ1-4, with 11 bases matching TRBD1. Germline V gene lookup returns CDR1 SGHTA and CDR2 FQGNSA. Trimming removed 4 bases from V and 12 bases from J; junction bases left unmatched: 4. The CDR3 runs to 13 residues. The CDR3 sequence: CASSSGQGAELFF. DNA of the CDR3: TGTGCCAGCAGCTCCGGACAGGGGGCAGAACTGTTTTTT.

The chain uses TRBV5-4 and TRBJ2-3; maybe TRBD2 (6 bases). Trimming left V 2 bases short and J 2 bases short, with 21 bases between. The CDR3 length is 18 residues. Germline CDR1 reads SGHNT; CDR2 reads YYREEE (reference sequence). This CDR3 reads CASSLMIVVGGITDTQYF. The CDR3 DNA is TGTGCCAGCAGCTTAATGATCGTCGTGGGAGGAATCACAGATACGCAGTATTTT.

The chain joins TRBV3-1 (or the pseudogene TRBV3-2) to TRBJ1-5, with a possible D match to TRBD1 (6 bases). The CDR3 is 15 residues long. Between the trimmed V and J ends, which lost 1 base and 0 bases, there was a span of 7 bases. Germline values: CDR1 LGHDT, CDR2 YNNKEL (reference sequence). For the CDR3, the DNA is TGTGCCAGCAGCCAAGGACAGGATAGCAATCAGCCCCAGCATTTT. Amino acids: CASSQGQDSNQPQHF.

The chain carries TRBV19 and TRBJ1-5; 9 bases agree with TRBD1. The V segment lost 1 base and the J segment 1 base; nucleotides outside the gene matches: 11. From germline, CDR1 is LNHDA and CDR2 SQIVND (reference sequence). The CDR3 covers 19 residues. CDR3 sequence (DNA): TGTGCCAGTAGTATAGTCCCGGGACAGGGAAAGGGGAGCAATCAGCCCCAGCATTTT. This translates into CASSIVPGQGKGSNQPQHF.

J is TRBJ1-4 and V is TRBV29-1; D might be TRBD1 (5 bases). Germline V lookup: CDR1 SQVTM, CDR2 ANQGSEA. The V and J ends lost 0 bases and 8 bases respectively, with 16 bases between them. This CDR3 contains 15 residues. The CDR3 DNA reads as TGCAGCGTTGAAGAGACTGGAGACTCAGGGGAAAAACTGTTTTTT. Protein sequence: CSVEETGDSGEKLFF.

This chain links TRBV21-1 with TRBJ2-1; TRBD2 is taken as the D call from the table, unchecked against the DNA. TRBV21-1 is designated a pseudogene. The CDR3 is 15 amino acids. CDR3 protein: CASSNSGNLYNEQFF. The CDR3 DNA is TGTGCCAGCAGCAATAGCGGGAACCTATACAATGAGCAGTTCTTC.

As for this clone: Other DNA sequences of this sample code for an identical CDR3. This chain connects TRBV19 to TRBJ1-1, with TRBD1 identical over 7 bases. Losses at the gene ends were 9 bases for V and 5 bases for J; bases not matched to a gene: 3. Germline V gene sequence: CDR1 LNHDA, CDR2 SQIVND (reference sequence). The CDR3 is 11 amino acids. For the CDR3, the DNA is TGTGCCAGCAGGGGGGTTACTGAAGCTTTCTTT. Protein product: CASRGVTEAFF.

This clone was counted ten times or more. This sequence joins TRBV7-9 and TRBJ2-3; 8 nucleotides agree with TRBD2. This CDR3 spans 14 amino acids. V trimming: 4 bases; J trimming: 14 bases; junction bases outside the gene matches: 14. The germline V gene encodes CDR1 SEHNR and CDR2 FQNEAQ (reference sequence). CDR3 amino acids: CASSSRLAGSLRYF. The CDR3 DNA is TGTGCCAGCAGCTCTCGGCTAGCGGGCTCACTTAGGTATTTT.

The V call is TRBV5-1, the J call TRBJ1-1; a possible D gene is TRBD1 (6 bases). This CDR3 is built from 15 residues. V was clipped by 4 bases and J by 1 base, with 14 bases between them. Germline CDR1 SGHRS, CDR2 YFSETQ. CDR3 sequence (DNA): TGCGCCAGCAGCGTTTCGGGACAACAGAACACTGAAGCTTTCTTT. It encodes CASSVSGQQNTEAFF.

The chain joins TRBV10-3 to TRBJ2-7; 9 bases match TRBD1. Looked up from germline, CDR1 is ENHRY and CDR2 is SYGVKD. This CDR3 is built from 14 residues. The J segment lost 3 bases and the V segment lost 6 bases, leaving 6 bases of the junction unmatched. CDR3 residues: CAIRAGTGIYEQYF. The CDR3, as DNA: TGTGCCATCAGAGCCGGGACAGGGATCTACGAGCAGTACTTC.